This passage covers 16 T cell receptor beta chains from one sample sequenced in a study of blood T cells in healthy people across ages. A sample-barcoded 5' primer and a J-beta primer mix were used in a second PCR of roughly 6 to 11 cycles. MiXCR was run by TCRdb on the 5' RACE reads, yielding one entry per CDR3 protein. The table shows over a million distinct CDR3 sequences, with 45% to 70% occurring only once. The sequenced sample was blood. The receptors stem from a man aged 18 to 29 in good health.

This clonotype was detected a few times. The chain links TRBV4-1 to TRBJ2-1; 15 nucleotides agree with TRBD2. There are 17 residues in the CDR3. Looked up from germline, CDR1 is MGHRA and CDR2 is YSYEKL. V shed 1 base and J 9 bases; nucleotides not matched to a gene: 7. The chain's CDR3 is CASSQVPGLAGGSEQFF. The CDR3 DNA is TGCGCCAGCAGCCAAGTTCCCGGACTAGCGGGGGGGAGTGAGCAGTTCTTC.

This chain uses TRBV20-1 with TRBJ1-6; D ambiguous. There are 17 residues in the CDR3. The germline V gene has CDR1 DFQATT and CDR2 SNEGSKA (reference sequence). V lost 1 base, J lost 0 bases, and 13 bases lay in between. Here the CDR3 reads CSARALRASSYNSPLHF. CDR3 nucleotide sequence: TGCAGTGCTAGAGCACTGAGGGCGAGCTCCTATAATTCACCCCTCCACTTT.

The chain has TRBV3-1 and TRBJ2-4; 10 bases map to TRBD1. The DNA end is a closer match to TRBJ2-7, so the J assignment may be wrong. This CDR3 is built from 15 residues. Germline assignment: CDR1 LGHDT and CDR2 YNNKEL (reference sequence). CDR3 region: CASSFPGQGRDEQYF. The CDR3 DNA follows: TGTGCCAGCAGCTTCCCGGGACAGGGGAGGGACGAGCAGTACTTC.

The chain's CDR3 is CAISRNSGEETQYF. The CDR3 coding sequence is TGTGCCATCAGTAGGAATAGCGGAGAAGAGACCCAGTACTTC. J is TRBJ2-5 and V is TRBV10-3; possible D gene TRBD2, 6 bases. This CDR3 region has 14 residues. Trimming took off 5 bases at V and 3 bases at J, with 13 bases between the two ends. Germline assignment: CDR1 ENHRY and CDR2 SYGVKD.

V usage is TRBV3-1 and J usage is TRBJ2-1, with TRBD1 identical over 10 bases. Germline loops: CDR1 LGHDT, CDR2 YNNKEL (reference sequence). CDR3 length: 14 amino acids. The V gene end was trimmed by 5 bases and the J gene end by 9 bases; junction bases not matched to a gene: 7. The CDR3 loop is CASSGTGVVGEQFF. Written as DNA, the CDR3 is TGTGCCAGCAGCGGGACAGGGGTTGTAGGTGAGCAGTTCTTC.

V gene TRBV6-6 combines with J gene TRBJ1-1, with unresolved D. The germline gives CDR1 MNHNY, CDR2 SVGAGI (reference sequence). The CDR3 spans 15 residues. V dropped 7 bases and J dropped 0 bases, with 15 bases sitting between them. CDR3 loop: CASTSVEAMNTEAFF. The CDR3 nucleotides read TGTGCCAGCACCTCGGTTGAGGCGATGAACACTGAAGCTTTCTTT.

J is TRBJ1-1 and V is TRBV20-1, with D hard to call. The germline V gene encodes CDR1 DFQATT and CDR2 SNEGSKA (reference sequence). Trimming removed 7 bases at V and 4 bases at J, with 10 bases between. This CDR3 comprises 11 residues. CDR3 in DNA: TGCAGTGGGTCGCGAGGCACTGAAGCTTTCTTT. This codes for CSGSRGTEAFF.

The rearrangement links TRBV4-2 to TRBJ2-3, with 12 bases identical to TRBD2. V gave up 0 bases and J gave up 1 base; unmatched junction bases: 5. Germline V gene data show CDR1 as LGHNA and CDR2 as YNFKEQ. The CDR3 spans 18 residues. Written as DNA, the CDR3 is TGTGCCAGCAGCCAAGATGATCTAGCGGGGGGGCGCACAGATACGCAGTATTTT. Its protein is CASSQDDLAGGRTDTQYF.

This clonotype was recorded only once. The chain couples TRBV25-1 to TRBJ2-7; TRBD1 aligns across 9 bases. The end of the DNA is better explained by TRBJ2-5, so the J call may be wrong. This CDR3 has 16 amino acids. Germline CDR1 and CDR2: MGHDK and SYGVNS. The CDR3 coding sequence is TGTGCCAGCAGTGAAGGGACAGGGCTGGTTGGAGAGACCCAGTACTTC. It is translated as CASSEGTGLVGETQYF.

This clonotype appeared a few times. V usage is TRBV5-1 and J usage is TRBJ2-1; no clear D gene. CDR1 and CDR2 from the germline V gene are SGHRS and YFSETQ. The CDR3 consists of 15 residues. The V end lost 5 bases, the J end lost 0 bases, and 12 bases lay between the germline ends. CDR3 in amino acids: CASSSPGYSYNEQFF. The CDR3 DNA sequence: TGCGCCAGCAGTTCCCCCGGGTACTCCTACAATGAGCAGTTCTTC.

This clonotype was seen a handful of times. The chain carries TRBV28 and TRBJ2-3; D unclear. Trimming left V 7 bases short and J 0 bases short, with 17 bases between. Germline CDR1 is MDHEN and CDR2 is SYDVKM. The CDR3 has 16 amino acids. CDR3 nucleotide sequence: TGTGCCAGCACCGTGGCGGAGAAAACTAGCACAGATACGCAGTATTTT. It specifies CASTVAEKTSTDTQYF.

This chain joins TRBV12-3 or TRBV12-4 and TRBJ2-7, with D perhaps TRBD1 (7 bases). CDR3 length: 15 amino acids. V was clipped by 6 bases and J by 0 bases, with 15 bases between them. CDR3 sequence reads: CASSRPRGASYEQYF. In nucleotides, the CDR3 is TGTGCCAGCAGCCGTCCCAGGGGGGCCTCCTACGAGCAGTACTTC.

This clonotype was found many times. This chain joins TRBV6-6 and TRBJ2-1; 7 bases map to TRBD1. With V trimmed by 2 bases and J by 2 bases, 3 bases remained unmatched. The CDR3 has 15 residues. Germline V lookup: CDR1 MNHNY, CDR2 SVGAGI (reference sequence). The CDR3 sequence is CASSYGTVTYNEQFF. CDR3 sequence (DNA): TGTGCCAGCAGTTACGGGACAGTCACCTACAATGAGCAGTTCTTC.

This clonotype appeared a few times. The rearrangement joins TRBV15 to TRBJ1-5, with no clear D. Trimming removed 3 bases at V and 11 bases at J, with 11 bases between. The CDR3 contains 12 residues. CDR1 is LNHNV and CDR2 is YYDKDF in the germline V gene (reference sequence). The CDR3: CATSSLKSTQHF. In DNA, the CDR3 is TGTGCCACCAGCAGTTTGAAGTCGACCCAGCATTTT.

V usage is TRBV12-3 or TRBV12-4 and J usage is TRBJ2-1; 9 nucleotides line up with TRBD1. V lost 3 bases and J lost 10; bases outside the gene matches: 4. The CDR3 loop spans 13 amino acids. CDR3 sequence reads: CASSLGQGWEQFF. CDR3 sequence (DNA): TGTGCCAGCAGTTTGGGACAGGGCTGGGAGCAGTTCTTC.

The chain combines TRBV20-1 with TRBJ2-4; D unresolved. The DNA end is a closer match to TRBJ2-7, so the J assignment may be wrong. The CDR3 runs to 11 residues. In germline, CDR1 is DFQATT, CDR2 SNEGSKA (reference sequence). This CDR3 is CSAPTTYEQYF. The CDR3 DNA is TGCAGTGCTCCTACCACCTACGAGCAGTACTTC.